The following is a TCR beta chain sequence with its context. Its antigen is unknown. The germline V gene encodes CDR1 LGHDT and CDR2 YNNKEL (reference sequence). J lost 7 bases, V lost 4 bases, and 9 bases had no gene match. The CDR3 is 15 residues long. A second PCR of roughly 6 to 12 cycles used a sample-barcoded 5' primer and a J-beta primer mix. One entry per CDR3 protein results from TCRdb running MiXCR on the 5' RACE reads. The sample lists hundreds of thousands of distinct CDR3 sequences, about 43% seen once, with 25% to 35% in the top ten. This sample was included in a study of blood T cells in healthy people across ages. Study-wide findings and caveats: With donor CMV status unknown, expanded clonotype changes were possibly confounded. Per-million-T-cell TCR beta diversity fell roughly linearly with age.

The chain is built from TRBV3-1 and TRBJ1-4; 7 bases agree with TRBD1. The receptor was isolated from a man at least 80 years old in good health. Sequencing was performed on blood. The CDR3 sequence is CASSPKTGTVEKLFF. Here the CDR3 DNA reads TGTGCCAGCAGCCCTAAGACAGGGACGGTTGAAAAACTGTTTTTT. Full variable domain (outside the CDR3, taken from reference TRBV3-1 and TRBJ1-4): DTAVSQTPKYLVTQMGNDKSIKCEQNLGHDTMYWYKQDSKKFLKIMFSYNNKELIINETVPNRFSPKSPDKAHLNLHINSLELGDSAVYFCASSPKTGTVEKLFFGSGTQLSVL.